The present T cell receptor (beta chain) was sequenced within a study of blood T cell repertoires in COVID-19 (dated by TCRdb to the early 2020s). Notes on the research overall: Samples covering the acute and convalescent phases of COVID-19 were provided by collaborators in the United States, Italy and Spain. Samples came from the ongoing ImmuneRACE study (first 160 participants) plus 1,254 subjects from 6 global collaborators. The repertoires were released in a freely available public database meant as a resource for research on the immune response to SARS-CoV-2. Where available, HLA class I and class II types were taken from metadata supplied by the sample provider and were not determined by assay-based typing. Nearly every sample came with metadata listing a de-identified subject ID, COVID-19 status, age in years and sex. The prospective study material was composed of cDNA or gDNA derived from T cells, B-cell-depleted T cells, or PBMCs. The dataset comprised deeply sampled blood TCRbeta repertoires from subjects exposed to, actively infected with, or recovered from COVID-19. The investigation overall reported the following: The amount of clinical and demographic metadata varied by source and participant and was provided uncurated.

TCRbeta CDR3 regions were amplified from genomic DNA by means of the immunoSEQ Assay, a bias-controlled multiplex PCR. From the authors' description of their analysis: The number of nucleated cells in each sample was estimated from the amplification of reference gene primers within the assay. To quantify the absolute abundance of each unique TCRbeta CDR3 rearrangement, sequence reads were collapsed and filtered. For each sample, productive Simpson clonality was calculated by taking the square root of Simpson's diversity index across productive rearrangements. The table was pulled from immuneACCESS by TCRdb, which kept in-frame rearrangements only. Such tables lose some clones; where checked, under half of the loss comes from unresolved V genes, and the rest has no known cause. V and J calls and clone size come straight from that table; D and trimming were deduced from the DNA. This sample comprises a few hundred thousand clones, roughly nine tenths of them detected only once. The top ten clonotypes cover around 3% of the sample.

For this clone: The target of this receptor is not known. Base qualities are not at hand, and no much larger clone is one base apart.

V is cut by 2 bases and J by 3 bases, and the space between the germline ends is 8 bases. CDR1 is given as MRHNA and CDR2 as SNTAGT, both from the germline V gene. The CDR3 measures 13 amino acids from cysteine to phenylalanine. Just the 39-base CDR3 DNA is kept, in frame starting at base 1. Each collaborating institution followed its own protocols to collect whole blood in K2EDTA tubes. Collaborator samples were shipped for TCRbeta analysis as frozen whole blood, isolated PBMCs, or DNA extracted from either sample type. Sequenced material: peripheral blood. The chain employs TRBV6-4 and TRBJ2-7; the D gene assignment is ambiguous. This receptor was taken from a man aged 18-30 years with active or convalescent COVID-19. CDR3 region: CASSDQLSYEQYF. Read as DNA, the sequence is TGTGCCAGCAGTGACCAGTTAAGCTACGAGCAGTACTTC.